This T cell receptor (beta chain) was sequenced in a study of human T cells and chemical hapten exposure. As for the study in general: Alopecia universalis, totalis or areata was present in patients who were mostly female.

TCRdb reprocessed the RACE reads with MiXCR, giving one entry per CDR3 protein. The sample gives 79,000 or so distinct CDR3 sequences, around 30% of which show up once; about 9% is in the top ten. As for time point: patch test 1, 2 weeks after DPC sensitization. Regarding treatment: therapeutic diphenylcyclopropenone sensitization with weekly scalp DPC. Trimming took 1 base from V and 5 from J, leaving 14 bases between them. This CDR3 region has 16 residues. The specimen comprised whole blood, sampled in connection with sensitization to the hapten diphenylcyclopropenone (DPC). The sequence came from a man aged 35 to 55 with alopecia areata. Some clones in this sample may be carry-over from other donors' samples. The rearrangement joins TRBV12-3 or TRBV12-4 to TRBJ1-4; no firm D call. In DNA, the CDR3 is TGTGCCAGCAGTTTAGGGGAAAGGGTTAAAAATGAAAAACTGTTTTTT. As protein: CASSLGERVKNEKLFF.